This TCR beta chain was identified in a study of identical twins. Germline V CDR1 and CDR2: LNHDA, SQIVND (reference sequence). V gave up 7 bases and J gave up 0 bases, with 9 bases separating them. CDR3 length: 13 amino acids. Study conclusions and caveats: Shared out-of-frame alpha sequences (those common to twins) showed excess low generation probability. Partly confounded zero-insertion analyses could result from invariant MAIT and iNKT cells.

Unique molecular identifiers were present on the cDNA, which also gained a universal primer site by template switching. TCRdb processed the 5' RACE reads anew with MiXCR; each CDR3 protein has one entry. This table has 700,000 or so distinct CDR3 sequences, over 8.5% appearing once. This clonotype has ten or more counts. Antigen unknown. The sample was also reused in another study, on yellow fever vaccine responses in identical twins.

The sequenced material came from PBMCs. The V and J genes are TRBV19 and TRBJ1-1; D not certain. This sequence was found in a woman aged 18-29 years in good health. In DNA form, the CDR3 reads TGTGCCAGTATGGGAGAAATGAACACTGAAGCTTTCTTT. Its protein product is CASMGEMNTEAFF. The whole variable domain, filled in from reference TRBV19 and TRBJ1-1, reads DGGITQSPKYLFRKEGQNVTLSCEQNLNHDAMYWYRQDPGQGLRLIYYSQIVNDFQKGDIAEGYSVSREKKESFPLTVTSAQKNPTAFYLCASMGEMNTEAFFGQGTRLTVV.